The entry below describes one T cell receptor beta chain. The table lists this clone with a count of one. Its target antigen remains unknown. Base qualities are missing; no much larger clone stands one base away. This specimen belongs to a study of blood T cell repertoires in COVID-19 (TCRdb year 2020). Looking at the study overall: Samples covering the acute and convalescent phases of COVID-19 were provided by collaborators in the United States, Italy and Spain. Deeply sampled blood TCRbeta repertoires from subjects exposed to, actively infected with, or recovered from COVID-19 were included in the dataset. The repertoires were made available in a free public database intended to serve as a resource for research on the immune response to SARS-CoV-2. Samples were obtained from the ongoing ImmuneRACE study (first 160 participants) and from 1,000 to 1,500 subjects provided by 6 global collaborators. Sample metadata almost always included a de-identified subject ID, COVID-19 status, age in years and sex. Where available, HLA class I and class II types were obtained from metadata supplied by the sample provider rather than from assay-based typing. The prospective study material was composed of cDNA or gDNA derived from T cells, B-cell-depleted T cells, or PBMCs. General study outcomes and caveats: Clinical and demographic metadata were provided uncurated, with the amount varying by source and participant.

Trimming takes 2 bases off V and 0 bases off J; junction bases not matched to a gene: 1. The CDR3 runs 16 residues from the cysteine to the phenylalanine. Only the CDR3 DNA is retained, 48 bases long and in frame from the first base. The germline V gene specifies ENHRY as CDR1 and SYGVKD as CDR2. TCRbeta CDR3 regions were amplified from genomic DNA using the immunoSEQ Assay, a bias-controlled multiplex PCR. Turning to the authors' computational methods: Within the assay, amplification of reference gene primers was used to estimate how many nucleated cells each sample contained. To quantify the absolute abundance of each unique TCRbeta CDR3 rearrangement, sequence reads were collapsed and filtered. For each sample, productive Simpson clonality was calculated by taking the square root of Simpson's diversity index across productive rearrangements. The immuneACCESS repertoire file appears here via TCRdb, limited to in-frame rearrangements. These files lack a portion of the clones; in checked studies, under half of the deficit traces to unresolved V genes, and the cause of the others is not known. V and J calls and clone size are copied from that table; D and trimming were computed from the DNA. The sample records under 250,000 clones, about nine tenths of which are singletons. Under 8% of the sample is taken by the ten largest.

One collaborating source in Seattle enrolled patients during active infection and followed them longitudinally through the course of disease. Each collaborating institution followed its own protocols to collect whole blood in K2EDTA tubes. For TCRbeta analysis, collaborators shipped samples as frozen whole blood, isolated PBMCs, or DNA extracted from either of those sample types. The sample taken for sequencing was peripheral blood. This TCR was recovered from a woman aged 25 to 39 with COVID-19, enrolled during active disease. This chain joins TRBV10-3 to TRBJ2-5; 12 bases in the middle match TRBD2. The nucleotide sequence reads TGTGCCATCAGTGAGGGGACTAGCGGGTACCAAGAGACCCAGTACTTC. Translation gives CAISEGTSGYQETQYF.